The rows below give T cell receptor beta chains drawn from one sample of a study of T cell repertoires in cytomegalovirus infection. TCRdb itself ran the reads through MiXCR, one entry per CDR3 protein. The data show approximately 110,000 distinct CDR3 sequences, 35% to 50% seen once. No antigens are known for them. The sample was CD8+ T cells from cultured PBMCs, taken from culture after CMV antigen stimulation. These receptors originate from a human donor in good health (CMV status not recorded). Some clones in this sample may be carry-over from other donors' samples. CDR3s include the opening cysteine and the closing phenylalanine or tryptophan. Each record gives: CDR3 protein, CDR3 DNA, D gene, V gene, J gene, clone size. The D gene is left open where the match is weak. Size is stated for part of the rows, as once, few or many counts, or as a class when the clone is expanded.

CDR3aa: CASSLDRGRSGELFF
CDR3nt: TGTGCCAGCAGCTTGGACAGGGGGCGGTCCGGGGAGCTGTTTTTT
d_gene: TRBD1
v_gene: TRBV11-3
j_gene: TRBJ2-2
abundance: -

CDR3aa: CASSFQAGGRGEQFF
CDR3nt: TGTGCCAGCAGCTTCCAAGCGGGGGGCCGTGGTGAGCAGTTCTTC
d_gene: TRBD2
v_gene: TRBV7-6
j_gene: TRBJ2-1
abundance: -

CDR3aa: CASSLRAGGHNEQFF
CDR3nt: TGTGCCAGCAGTTTACGAGCGGGGGGGCACAATGAGCAGTTCTTC
d_gene: TRBD2
v_gene: TRBV12-3/TRBV12-4
j_gene: TRBJ2-1
abundance: many

CDR3aa: CASSPGGTYYNEQFF
CDR3nt: TGTGCCAGCAGCCCCGGGGGGACCTACTACAATGAGCAGTTCTTC
d_gene: TRBD2
v_gene: TRBV6-8
j_gene: TRBJ2-1
abundance: -

CDR3aa: CASSWGSSGGLSTDTQYF
CDR3nt: TGTGCCAGCAGCTGGGGGTCTAGCGGGGGCCTTAGCACAGATACGCAGTATTTT
d_gene: TRBD2
v_gene: TRBV7-8
j_gene: TRBJ2-3
abundance: -

CDR3aa: CASSFPKTNYGYTF
CDR3nt: TGTGCCAGCAGTTTTCCAAAAACTAACTATGGCTACACCTTC
d_gene: -
v_gene: TRBV28
j_gene: TRBJ1-2
abundance: -

CDR3aa: CAPRTGKTSYNEQFF
CDR3nt: TGTGCCCCCAGGACGGGGAAGACGTCCTACAATGAGCAGTTCTTC
d_gene: -
v_gene: TRBV10-3
j_gene: TRBJ2-1
abundance: many

CDR3aa: CASTQGTSADTQYF
CDR3nt: TGTGCCAGCACCCAAGGGACTAGCGCAGATACGCAGTATTTT
d_gene: TRBD2
v_gene: TRBV7-6
j_gene: TRBJ2-3
abundance: few

CDR3aa: CSVATSGGIYNEQFF
CDR3nt: TGCAGCGTGGCGACTAGCGGGGGGATCTACAATGAGCAGTTCTTC
d_gene: TRBD2
v_gene: TRBV29-1
j_gene: TRBJ2-1
abundance: -

CDR3aa: CASDCHPGFHPGEQYF
CDR3nt: TGTGCTAGTGATTGCCATCCAGGGTTTCATCCAGGCGAGCAGTACTTC
d_gene: -
v_gene: TRBV12-5
j_gene: TRBJ2-7
abundance: -

CDR3aa: CASSPRIISYEQYF
CDR3nt: TGTGCCAGCAGTCCGCGGATTATCTCCTACGAGCAGTACTTC
d_gene: -
v_gene: TRBV12-3/TRBV12-4
j_gene: TRBJ2-7
abundance: -

CDR3aa: CASDATSGGAGETQYF
CDR3nt: TGTGCCAGCGATGCCACTAGCGGGGGGGCGGGAGAGACCCAGTACTTC
d_gene: TRBD2
v_gene: TRBV28
j_gene: TRBJ2-5
abundance: few

CDR3aa: CASKDTLYNEQFF
CDR3nt: TGTGCCAGCAAAGACACCCTCTACAATGAGCAGTTCTTC
d_gene: -
v_gene: TRBV12-3/TRBV12-4
j_gene: TRBJ2-1
abundance: -

CDR3aa: CASSSGLWGQGLSHEQYF
CDR3nt: TGTGCCAGCAGTTCTGGGCTGTGGGGACAGGGCCTTAGTCACGAGCAGTACTTC
d_gene: TRBD1
v_gene: TRBV6-5
j_gene: TRBJ2-7
abundance: few

CDR3aa: CASSRDRFFMNTEAFF
CDR3nt: TGTGCCAGCAGCCGGGACAGGTTCTTTATGAACACTGAAGCTTTCTTT
d_gene: TRBD1
v_gene: TRBV11-1
j_gene: TRBJ1-1
abundance: few

CDR3aa: CASSLTGSTGELFF
CDR3nt: TGTGCCAGCAGCTTAACGGGCAGTACCGGGGAGCTGTTTTTT
d_gene: -
v_gene: TRBV7-3
j_gene: TRBJ2-2
abundance: few

CDR3aa: CASSSLGGRDTEAFF
CDR3nt: TGTGCCAGCAGCTCATTAGGGGGCAGGGACACTGAAGCTTTCTTT
d_gene: TRBD1
v_gene: TRBV7-6
j_gene: TRBJ1-1
abundance: -

CDR3aa: CASSSLFYEQYF
CDR3nt: TGTGCCAGCAGCTCCCTTTTCTACGAGCAGTACTTC
d_gene: -
v_gene: TRBV7-6
j_gene: TRBJ2-7
abundance: -

CDR3aa: CASSLQGYNTEAFF
CDR3nt: TGTGCCAGCAGCCTTCAGGGTTACAACACTGAAGCTTTCTTT
d_gene: -
v_gene: TRBV27
j_gene: TRBJ1-1
abundance: -

CDR3aa: CASSLVPGDRVNQPQHF
CDR3nt: TGTGCCAGCAGCTTAGTGCCGGGGGACAGGGTGAATCAGCCCCAGCATTTT
d_gene: TRBD1
v_gene: TRBV7-2
j_gene: TRBJ1-5
abundance: many

CDR3aa: CASSTPGAINEQFF
CDR3nt: TGTGCCAGCAGCACCCCCGGGGCTATCAATGAGCAGTTCTTC
d_gene: -
v_gene: TRBV7-9
j_gene: TRBJ2-1
abundance: -

CDR3aa: CASSDGPATEAFF
CDR3nt: TGTGCCAGCAGTGACGGACCAGCGACTGAAGCTTTCTTT
d_gene: -
v_gene: TRBV7-2
j_gene: TRBJ1-1
abundance: few

CDR3aa: CASSHTPNTEAFF
CDR3nt: TGTGCCAGCAGCCATACACCGAACACTGAAGCTTTCTTT
d_gene: -
v_gene: TRBV7-3
j_gene: TRBJ1-1
abundance: few

CDR3aa: CASSVAGTGGTEAFF
CDR3nt: TGTGCCAGCAGCGTAGCCGGGACAGGCGGTACTGAAGCTTTCTTT
d_gene: TRBD1
v_gene: TRBV9
j_gene: TRBJ1-1
abundance: -

CDR3aa: CASSVGLGDTQYF
CDR3nt: TGTGCCAGCAGTGTAGGTCTTGGTGATACGCAGTATTTT
d_gene: -
v_gene: TRBV12-3/TRBV12-4
j_gene: TRBJ2-3
abundance: few